This entry lists 8 T cell receptor beta chains sequenced from one sample in a study of siplizumab effects on memory and regulatory T cells. The assay was immunoSEQ multiplex PCR, and TCRdb's table has in-frame clones only and misses some. The data contain 100,000 or so clones, about 91% of them singletons. Material for sequencing was CD4+ T cells sorted from blood. Receptor source: a human donor in good health.

This rearrangement joins TRBV6-5 to TRBJ1-2; D ambiguous. The V gene lost 6 bases and the J gene lost 9 bases, with 20 bases spanning the gap. The CDR3 totals 14 residues. The germline gives CDR1 MNHEY, CDR2 SVGAGI. CDR3 residues: CASRSSPAGGRYTF. CDR3 coding DNA: TGTGCCAGCAGATCCTCCCCCGCCGGAGGACGCTACACCTTC.

The chain is built from TRBV5-6 and TRBJ2-7, with 10 bases lining up with TRBD1. Per the germline V gene, CDR1 is SGHDT and CDR2 is YYEEEE. The length of the CDR3 is 14 residues. The trim removed 3 bases at V and 2 bases at J, leaving 2 bases unmatched. The CDR3 here is CASSSGTGAYEQYF. CDR3 nucleotide sequence: TGTGCCAGCAGCTCCGGGACAGGGGCCTACGAGCAGTACTTC.

The CDR3 is CASSILGTGIDYGYTF. The CDR3 DNA sequence: TGTGCCAGTAGTATTCTCGGAACGGGGATAGACTATGGCTACACCTTC. The chain recombines TRBV19 with TRBJ1-2; D is unresolved. Trimming stripped 3 bases from V and 3 bases from J, with 17 bases between. CDR1 and CDR2 (germline): LNHDA, SQIVND (reference sequence). There are 16 residues in the CDR3.

The chain joins TRBV7-3 to TRBJ2-5, with TRBD1 identical over 7 bases. Germline trimming cut 0 bases from V and 5 bases from J; bases unmatched to any gene: 6. The CDR3 runs 15 residues. CDR1 and CDR2 (germline): SGHTA, FQGTGA. For the CDR3, the DNA is TGTGCCAGCAGCTTAACGGGACAGAGGGGGGAGACCCAGTACTTC. It specifies CASSLTGQRGETQYF.

This sequence joins TRBV6-6 and TRBJ1-2; D is ambiguous. Per the germline V gene, CDR1 is MNHNY and CDR2 is SVGAGI (reference sequence). This CDR3 has 14 residues. Between the trimmed V and J ends, which lost 0 bases and 2 bases, there was a span of 7 bases. The CDR3 DNA reads TGTGCCAGCAGTTACTCGGCAGACAACTATGGCTACACCTTC. This sequence encodes CASSYSADNYGYTF.

J is TRBJ1-6 and V is TRBV27; TRBD1 agrees at 10 bases. Per germline, CDR1 MNHEY and CDR2 SMNVEV (reference sequence). The CDR3 consists of 17 residues. With V trimmed by 2 bases and J by 9 bases, 10 bases remained unmatched. As DNA, the CDR3 is TGTGCCAGCAGTTTACTCCCGACAGGGGGCGTTAGTTCACCCCTCCACTTT. This gives the protein CASSLLPTGGVSSPLHF.

The CDR3 here is CASSRQPGTGDGYTF. The CDR3 DNA sequence: TGTGCCAGCAGCCGCCAGCCCGGGACAGGGGATGGCTACACCTTC. The chain combines TRBV7-9 with TRBJ1-2, with 10 nucleotides matching TRBD1. Germline loops: CDR1 SEHNR, CDR2 FQNEAQ (reference sequence). J was trimmed by 6 bases and V by 5 bases; bases with no gene match: 9. This CDR3 spans 15 amino acids. Full variable domain (missing parts from reference TRBV7-9 and TRBJ1-2): DTGVSQNPRHKITKRGQNVTFRCDPISEHNRLYWYRQTLGQGPEFLTYFQNEAQLEKSRLLSDRFSAERPKGSFSTLEIQRTEQGDSAMYLCASSRQPGTGDGYTFGSGTRLTVV.

This clone showed up just a few times. V and J are TRBV7-2 and TRBJ2-7; 10 bases map to TRBD2. This CDR3 region has 14 residues. V was clipped by 5 bases and J by 6 bases; unmatched bases: 7. CDR1 and CDR2 from the germline V gene are SGHTA and FQGNSA. CDR3 residues: CASSALAGVTEQYF. The CDR3 nucleotides are TGTGCCAGCAGCGCCCTAGCGGGGGTAACCGAGCAGTACTTC. Based on the CDR3 plus reference TRBV7-2 and TRBJ2-7, the full variable domain is GAGVSQSPSNKVTEKGKDVELRCDPISGHTALYWYRQSLGQGLEFLIYFQGNSAPDKSGLPSDRFSAERTGGSVSTLTIQRTQQEDSAVYLCASSALAGVTEQYFGPGTRLTVT.